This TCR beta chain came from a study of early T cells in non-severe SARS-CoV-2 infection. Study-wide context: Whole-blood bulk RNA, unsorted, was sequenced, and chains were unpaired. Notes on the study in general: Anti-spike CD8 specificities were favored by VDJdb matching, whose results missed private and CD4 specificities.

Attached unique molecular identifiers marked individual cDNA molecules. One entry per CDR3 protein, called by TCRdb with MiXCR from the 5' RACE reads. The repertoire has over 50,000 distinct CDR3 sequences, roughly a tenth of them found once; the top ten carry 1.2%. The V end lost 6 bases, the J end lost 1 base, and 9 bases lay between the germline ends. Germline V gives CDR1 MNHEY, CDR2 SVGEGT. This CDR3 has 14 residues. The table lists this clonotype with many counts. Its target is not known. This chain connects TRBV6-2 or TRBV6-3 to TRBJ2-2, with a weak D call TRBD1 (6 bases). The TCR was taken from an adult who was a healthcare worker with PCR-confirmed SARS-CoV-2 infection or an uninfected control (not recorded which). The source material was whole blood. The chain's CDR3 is CASRDRVNTGELFF. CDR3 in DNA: TGTGCCAGCAGGGACAGAGTGAACACCGGGGAGCTGTTTTTT.